The rows below give T cell receptor beta chains drawn from one sample of a study of response to subunit inactivated influenza vaccine. TCRdb passed the RT-PCR reads through MiXCR, listing each CDR3 protein once. The sample lists around 170,000 distinct CDR3 sequences, roughly 10% occurring once. This specimen was CD8+ T cells sorted from PBMCs, taken roughly 24 months after vaccination. Receptor source: a man aged 45-69 years who received an inactivated influenza vaccine. Each CDR3 is given with its conserved first and last residue. Fields, in order: D gene, clone size, J gene, V gene, CDR3 length, CDR3 protein, CDR3 DNA. The D gene is left open where the match is weak. Size is omitted from some rows. Given values are once, few, many or a class for expanded clones.

.,few,TRBJ1-2,TRBV6-2/TRBV6-3,12,CASSPGLDGYTF,TGTGCCAGCAGTCCAGGACTCGATGGCTACACCTTC
.,.,TRBJ1-1,TRBV2,15,CASSGLGVTNTEAFF,TGTGCCAGCAGTGGCTTGGGGGTTACGAACACTGAAGCTTTCTTT
.,.,TRBJ2-7,TRBV7-9,14,CASSPDSGSYEQYF,TGTGCCAGCAGCCCTGACAGCGGATCCTACGAGCAGTACTTC
TRBD1,many,TRBJ1-2,TRBV7-9,13,CASSSGDSYGYTF,TGTGCCAGCAGCTCAGGGGACAGCTATGGCTACACCTTC
.,.,TRBJ2-7,TRBV29-1,15,CSVEGTLGFGYEQYF,TGCAGCGTTGAGGGGACGTTGGGCTTTGGGTACGAGCAGTACTTC
.,.,TRBJ1-2,TRBV5-8,14,CASSWGRINYGYTF,TGTGCCAGCAGTTGGGGACGGATTAACTATGGCTACACCTTC
.,.,TRBJ2-1,TRBV5-5,15,CASSLGRALYNEQFF,TGTGCCAGCAGCTTGGGGCGGGCTCTTTACAATGAGCAGTTCTTC
.,many,TRBJ2-6,TRBV29-1,13,CSVPGSGANVLTF,TGCAGCGTTCCCGGGTCTGGGGCCAACGTCCTGACTTTC
TRBD1,few,TRBJ1-1,TRBV6-2/TRBV6-3,16,CASSQPGTGAASKAFF,TGTGCCAGCAGCCAGCCCGGGACAGGAGCTGCCTCGAAAGCTTTCTTT
TRBD2,.,TRBJ2-1,TRBV9,15,CASSTRGGAGDEQFF,TGTGCCAGCAGCACGCGCGGGGGGGCCGGCGATGAGCAGTTCTTC
.,few,TRBJ1-5,TRBV28,13,CASSLEGSEPQHF,TGTGCCAGCAGCCTAGAGGGCAGCGAGCCCCAGCATTTT
.,.,TRBJ2-7,TRBV6-2/TRBV6-3,14,CASALGPLTYEQYF,TGTGCCAGCGCCCTAGGACCCCTAACCTACGAGCAGTACTTC
.,.,TRBJ2-7,TRBV4-2,13,CATGRGSSYEQYF,TGTGCCACGGGGCGCGGTAGCTCCTACGAGCAGTACTTC
.,many,TRBJ2-2,TRBV28,17,CASSPLEVRANTGELFF,TGTGCCAGCAGTCCCCTGGAAGTTAGGGCAAACACCGGGGAGCTGTTTTTT
.,many,TRBJ2-7,TRBV2,11,CASSDVSEQYF,TGTGCCAGCAGTGACGTGTCCGAGCAGTACTTC
.,many,TRBJ2-2,TRBV15,11,CATRYNGELFF,TGTGCCACCAGGTACAACGGGGAGCTGTTTTTT
TRBD2,.,TRBJ2-5,TRBV15,15,CATSGGLAGQETQYF,TGTGCCACCAGCGGAGGACTAGCGGGACAAGAGACCCAGTACTTC
.,.,TRBJ1-5,TRBV28,15,CASSFSLGLGRPQHF,TGTGCCAGCAGTTTCTCCTTGGGACTGGGACGGCCCCAGCATTTT
.,.,TRBJ1-4,TRBV3-1,15,CASSQRTAVGEKLFF,TGTGCCAGCAGCCAAAGGACGGCCGTGGGAGAAAAACTGTTTTTT
.,.,TRBJ1-1,TRBV4-3,14,CASSQTVYLSEAFF,TGCGCCAGCAGCCAAACAGTTTACTTATCTGAAGCTTTCTTT
TRBD2,few,TRBJ2-2,TRBV6-2/TRBV6-3,19,CASSYVRTSGTKNTGELFF,TGTGCCAGCAGTTACGTCAGGACTAGCGGGACTAAAAACACCGGGGAGCTGTTTTTT
TRBD2,few,TRBJ2-7,TRBV27,14,CASTLVAGGPRQYF,TGTGCCAGCACCCTCGTAGCGGGAGGGCCGCGCCAGTACTTC
TRBD2,.,TRBJ2-1,TRBV7-2,16,CASSFSVAGAGNEQFF,TGTGCCAGCAGCTTTTCCGTAGCGGGTGCTGGAAATGAGCAGTTCTTC
.,.,TRBJ2-3,TRBV7-2,12,CASSQSTVTQYF,TGTGCCAGCAGCCAAAGCACAGTTACGCAGTATTTT
TRBD1,.,TRBJ2-5,TRBV6-1,14,CASNWGQNQETQYF,TGTGCCAGCAACTGGGGACAGAACCAAGAGACCCAGTACTTC
.,.,TRBJ2-1,TRBV7-7,17,CASSPGSAVHSYNEQFF,TGTGCCAGCAGCCCAGGGTCGGCAGTACACTCCTACAATGAGCAGTTCTTC
.,few,TRBJ2-7,TRBV20-1,13,CSARDQGGWEQYF,TGCAGTGCTAGAGATCAGGGGGGGTGGGAGCAGTACTTC
.,.,TRBJ2-1,TRBV28,17,CASSLGFGQSSYNEQFF,TGTGCCAGCAGTTTGGGCTTTGGACAGTCCTCCTACAATGAGCAGTTCTTC
.,.,TRBJ1-1,TRBV20-1,13,CSAKGPENTEAFF,TGCAGTGCTAAGGGACCTGAGAACACTGAAGCTTTCTTT
TRBD1,few,TRBJ2-2,TRBV27,15,CASSLWTGNTGELFF,TGTGCCAGCAGTTTATGGACAGGGAACACCGGGGAGCTGTTTTTT
.,.,TRBJ2-7,TRBV18,13,CASSRRGDGEQYF,TGTGCCAGCTCACGGCGAGGAGATGGGGAGCAGTACTTC
.,.,TRBJ1-1,TRBV12-3/TRBV12-4,12,CASSVTVSEAFF,TGTGCCAGCAGTGTGACAGTTTCTGAAGCTTTCTTT
TRBD2,.,TRBJ2-7,TRBV29-1,13,CSVIGAGGNEQYF,TGCAGCGTCATCGGGGCGGGAGGAAACGAGCAGTACTTC
.,many,TRBJ2-5,TRBV7-9,11,CASSPRETQYF,TGTGCCAGCAGCCCCCGGGAGACCCAGTACTTC
TRBD1,.,TRBJ1-1,TRBV5-1,15,CASSPKTGELTEAFF,TGCGCCAGCAGCCCAAAAACAGGGGAGCTCACTGAAGCTTTCTTT
.,few,TRBJ1-3,TRBV4-3,15,CASSQKWRSGNTIYF,TGCGCCAGCAGCCAAAAGTGGAGGTCAGGAAACACCATATATTTT
TRBD2,.,TRBJ2-7,TRBV20-1,14,CSAPMGGTIYEQYF,TGCAGTGCCCCGATGGGGGGGACGATTTACGAGCAGTACTTC
.,.,TRBJ2-2,TRBV4-3,14,CASSQDRSTGELFF,TGCGCCAGCAGCCAAGATCGATCCACCGGGGAGCTGTTTTTT
TRBD2,few,TRBJ2-5,TRBV3-1,17,CASSQDWAGGLGETQYF,TGTGCCAGCAGCCAAGACTGGGCGGGGGGGCTCGGAGAGACCCAGTACTTC
TRBD2,.,TRBJ2-7,TRBV3-1,14,CASSQLAGPYEQYF,TGTGCCAGCAGCCAGCTAGCGGGACCTTACGAGCAGTACTTC
.,few,TRBJ1-2,TRBV3-1,16,CASSQEASPFFYGYTF,TGTGCCAGCAGCCAAGAGGCCTCGCCCTTCTTCTATGGCTACACCTTC
.,many,TRBJ2-2,TRBV27,14,CASSLLGGTGELFF,TGTGCCAGCAGTTTACTCGGCGGCACCGGGGAGCTGTTTTTT
.,few,TRBJ1-1,TRBV4-2,15,CASSRLVQGNTEAFF,TGTGCCAGCAGCCGGCTCGTACAGGGGAACACTGAAGCTTTCTTT
.,few,TRBJ2-7,TRBV6-1,12,CASSTSGSEQYF,TGTGCCAGCAGTACCTCTGGTTCCGAGCAGTACTTC
TRBD2,few,TRBJ2-4,TRBV11-2,18,CASSFWTSGRLAKNIQYF,TGTGCCAGCAGCTTTTGGACTAGCGGGAGACTAGCCAAAAACATTCAGTACTTC